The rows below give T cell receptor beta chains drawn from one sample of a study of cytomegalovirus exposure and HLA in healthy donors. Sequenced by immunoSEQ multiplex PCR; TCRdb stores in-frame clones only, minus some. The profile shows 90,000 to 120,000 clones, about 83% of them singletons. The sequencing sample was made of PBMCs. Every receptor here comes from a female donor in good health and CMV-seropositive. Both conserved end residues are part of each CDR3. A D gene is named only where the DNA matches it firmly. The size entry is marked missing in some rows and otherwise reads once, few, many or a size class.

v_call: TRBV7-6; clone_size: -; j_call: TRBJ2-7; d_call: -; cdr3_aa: CASSLQGRGASYEQYF; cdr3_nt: TGTGCCAGCAGCTTACAGGGGAGGGGGGCGTCCTACGAGCAGTACTTC
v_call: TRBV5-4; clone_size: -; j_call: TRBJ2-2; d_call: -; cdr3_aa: CASSLSFAGELFF; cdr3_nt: TGTGCCAGCAGCTTAAGCTTCGCCGGGGAGCTGTTTTTT
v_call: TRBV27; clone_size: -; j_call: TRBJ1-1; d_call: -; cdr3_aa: CASRAKGIQRGRGTEAFF; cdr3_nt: TGTGCCAGCAGGGCGAAAGGGATACAGCGGGGCCGTGGTACTGAAGCTTTCTTT
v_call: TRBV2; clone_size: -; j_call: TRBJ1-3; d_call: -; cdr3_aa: CASRANTGTGNTIYF; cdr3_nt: TGTGCCAGCAGAGCCAATACAGGGACTGGAAACACCATATATTTT
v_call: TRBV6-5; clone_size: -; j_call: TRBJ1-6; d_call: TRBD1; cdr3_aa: CASRTDRGSSPLHF; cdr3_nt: TGTGCCAGCAGAACCGACAGGGGGTCCTCACCCCTTCACTTT
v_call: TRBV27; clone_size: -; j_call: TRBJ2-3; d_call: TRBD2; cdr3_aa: CASSLRPGGRTDTQYF; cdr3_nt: TGTGCCAGCAGTTTACGGCCGGGGGGGAGGACAGATACGCAGTATTTT
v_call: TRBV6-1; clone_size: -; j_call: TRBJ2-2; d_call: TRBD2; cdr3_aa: CASSRWAGDTGELFF; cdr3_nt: TGTGCCAGCAGCCGCTGGGCGGGGGACACCGGGGAGCTGTTTTTT
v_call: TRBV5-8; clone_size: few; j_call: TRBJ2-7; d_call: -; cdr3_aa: CASSFGWRGRPYEQYF; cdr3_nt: TGTGCCAGCAGCTTTGGTTGGAGGGGGCGCCCCTACGAGCAGTACTTC
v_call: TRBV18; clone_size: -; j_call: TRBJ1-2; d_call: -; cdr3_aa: CASSPVWPQGSEGYTF; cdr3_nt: TGTGCCAGCTCACCGGTTTGGCCCCAGGGGTCCGAAGGCTACACCTTC
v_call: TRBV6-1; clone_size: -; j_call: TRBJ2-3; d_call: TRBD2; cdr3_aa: CASSEGLAGTDTQYF; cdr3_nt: TGTGCCAGCAGCGAGGGGCTAGCGGGCACAGATACGCAGTATTTT
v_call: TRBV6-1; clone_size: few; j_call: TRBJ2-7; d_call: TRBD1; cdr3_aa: CASSEAGTGATYEQYF; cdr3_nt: TGTGCCAGCAGTGAAGCGGGGACAGGGGCTACCTACGAGCAGTACTTC
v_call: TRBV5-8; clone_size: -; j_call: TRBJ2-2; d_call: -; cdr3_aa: CASSFEQGANTGELFF; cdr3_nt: TGTGCCAGCAGCTTCGAACAGGGCGCGAACACCGGGGAGCTGTTTTTT
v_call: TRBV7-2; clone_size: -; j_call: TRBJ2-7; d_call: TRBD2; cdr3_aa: CASSLLGLAGSEQYF; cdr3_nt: TGTGCCAGCAGCTTACTGGGACTAGCGGGAAGCGAGCAGTACTTC
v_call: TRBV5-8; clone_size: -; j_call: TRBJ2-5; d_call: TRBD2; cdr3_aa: CASSQSGGGETQYF; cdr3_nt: TGTGCCAGCAGCCAATCGGGGGGAGGGGAGACCCAGTACTTC
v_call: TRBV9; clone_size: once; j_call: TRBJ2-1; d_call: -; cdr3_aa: CASSGETGPYNEQFF; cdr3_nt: TGTGCCAGCAGCGGGGAGACAGGACCCTACAATGAGCAGTTCTTC
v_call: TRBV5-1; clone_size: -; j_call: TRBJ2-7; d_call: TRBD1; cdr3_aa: CASSKDRVSYEQYF; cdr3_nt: TGCGCCAGCAGCAAGGACAGGGTCTCCTACGAGCAGTACTTC
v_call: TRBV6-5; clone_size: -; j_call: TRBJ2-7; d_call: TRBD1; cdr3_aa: CASRLGQGKYYEQYF; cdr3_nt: TGTGCCAGCAGACTCGGACAGGGTAAATATTACGAGCAGTACTTC
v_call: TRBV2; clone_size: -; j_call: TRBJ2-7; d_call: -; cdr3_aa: CAIPRGQYEQYF; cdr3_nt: TGTGCCATCCCAAGGGGCCAGTACGAGCAGTACTTC
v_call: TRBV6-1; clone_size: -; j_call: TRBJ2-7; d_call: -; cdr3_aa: CASSEEFVLPYEQYF; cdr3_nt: TGTGCCAGCAGTGAAGAATTCGTCCTCCCCTACGAGCAGTACTTC
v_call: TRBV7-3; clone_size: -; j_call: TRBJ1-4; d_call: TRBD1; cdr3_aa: CASSLTYKKVGTVILFF; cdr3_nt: TGTGCCAGCAGCTTAACGTACAAAAAAGTTGGGACAGTAATACTGTTTTTT
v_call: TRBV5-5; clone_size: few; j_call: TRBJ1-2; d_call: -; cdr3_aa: CASSTPPGYGYTF; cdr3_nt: TGTGCCAGCAGCACCCCCCCGGGCTATGGCTACACCTTC
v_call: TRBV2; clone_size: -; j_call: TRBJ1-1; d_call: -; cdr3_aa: CASSLEGVANTEAFF; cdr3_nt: TGTGCCAGCAGTTTGGAGGGAGTTGCGAACACTGAAGCTTTCTTT
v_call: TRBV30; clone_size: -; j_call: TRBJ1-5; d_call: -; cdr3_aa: CAWSVRGNQPQHF; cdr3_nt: TGTGCCTGGAGTGTACGGGGGAATCAGCCCCAGCATTTT
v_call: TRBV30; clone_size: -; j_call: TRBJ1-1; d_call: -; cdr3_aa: CAWTQGLNTEAFF; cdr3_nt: TGTGCCTGGACGCAGGGATTAAACACTGAAGCTTTCTTT
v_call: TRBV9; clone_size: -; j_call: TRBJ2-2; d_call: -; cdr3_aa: CASTDGTRANTGELFF; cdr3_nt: TGTGCCAGCACCGATGGTACCAGGGCGAACACCGGGGAGCTGTTTTTT
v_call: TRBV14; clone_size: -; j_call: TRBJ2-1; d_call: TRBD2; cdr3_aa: CASSQPGTSGDNEQFF; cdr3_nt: TGTGCCAGCAGCCAACCCGGGACTAGCGGGGACAATGAGCAGTTCTTC
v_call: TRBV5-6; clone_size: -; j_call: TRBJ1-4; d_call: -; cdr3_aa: CASSSIYPATTNEKLFF; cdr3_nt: TGTGCCAGCAGCTCAATTTACCCCGCGACAACTAATGAAAAACTGTTTTTT
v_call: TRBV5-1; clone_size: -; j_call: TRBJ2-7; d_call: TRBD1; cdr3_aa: CASSLAGTGAYEQYF; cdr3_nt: TGCGCCAGCAGCTTGGCCGGGACAGGGGCCTACGAGCAGTACTTC
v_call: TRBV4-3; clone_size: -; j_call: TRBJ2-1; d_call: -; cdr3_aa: CASSQERLGEQFF; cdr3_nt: TGCGCCAGCAGCCAAGAAAGGCTAGGCGAGCAGTTCTTC